The 32 T cell receptor beta chains below come from one sample, sequenced in a study of shared clonotypes between healthy human individuals. Some clones are missing from TCRdb's copy, which holds only in-frame ones; the method was immunoSEQ multiplex PCR. The sample lists fewer than 850,000 clones; around 72% were seen once. The sequencing sample was made of memory CD4+ T cells sorted from blood. Subset reported: CD45RA-negative fraction. All receptors derive from a woman aged 25-40 years in good health.

The sample holds a few counts of this clone. The V gene is TRBV15, the J gene TRBJ2-3; 7 nucleotides agree with TRBD2. V dropped 0 bases and J dropped 4; count of bases not matched to a gene: 7. This CDR3 comprises 16 residues. CDR1 and CDR2 from the germline V gene are LNHNV and YYDKDF (reference sequence). CDR3 loop: CATSREPSGIADTQYF. The CDR3 nucleotides are TGTGCCACCAGCAGAGAGCCTAGCGGTATTGCAGATACGCAGTATTTT.

About this clone itself: A far bigger clonotype differs at one base, so this is likely a read error. Other nucleotide sequences in the sample specify the same CDR3. The chain combines TRBV14 with TRBJ2-7, with D unclear. Germline loops: CDR1 SGHDN, CDR2 FVKESK. Trimming took off 1 base at V and 2 bases at J, with 0 bases between the two ends. CDR3 length equals 11 residues. CDR3 residues: CASSQAYEQYF. For the CDR3, the DNA is TGTGCCAGCAGCCAAGCCTACGAGCAGTACTTC.

This chain links TRBV30 with TRBJ1-5, with 7 bases matching TRBD1. The V gene end was trimmed by 0 bases and the J gene end by 5 bases; junction bases not matched to a gene: 10. The CDR3 has 16 amino acids. The germline V gene has CDR1 GTSNPN and CDR2 SVGIG (reference sequence). The CDR3 is CAWSVRGQPLYQPQHF. The CDR3 coding sequence is TGTGCCTGGAGTGTACGGGGACAGCCTTTATATCAGCCCCAGCATTTT.

This clone was found once. This chain joins TRBV7-6 and TRBJ2-5, with D maybe TRBD2 (5 bases). From germline, CDR1 is SGHVS and CDR2 FNYEAQ. The CDR3 loop spans 15 amino acids. The germline V and J ends were trimmed by 1 base and 6 bases, with 15 bases remaining between them. The CDR3 sequence: CASSLGFLAGQTQYF. In nucleotides, the CDR3 is TGTGCCAGCAGCTTAGGGTTCCTAGCTGGGCAGACCCAGTACTTC.

The genes are TRBV19 and TRBJ1-5, with D perhaps TRBD1 (6 bases). V gave up 7 bases and J gave up 5 bases, with 12 bases separating them. This CDR3 comprises 13 residues. Germline V CDR1 and CDR2: LNHDA, SQIVND (reference sequence). The CDR3 region is CASKGTNHQPQHF. The CDR3, as DNA: TGTGCCAGTAAAGGGACAAACCATCAGCCCCAGCATTTT.

The chain has TRBV6-6 and TRBJ2-6, with D perhaps matching TRBD1 (6 bases). Trimming removed 0 bases at V and 0 bases at J, with 6 bases between. The CDR3 spans 16 residues. CDR1 and CDR2 (germline): MNHNY, SVGAGI (reference sequence). CDR3 region: CASSYSGASGANVLTF. The CDR3 DNA reads TGTGCCAGCAGTTACTCGGGGGCCTCTGGGGCCAACGTCCTGACTTTC.

This clone turned up a few times. Just one base apart from a much larger clone, this may be a read error. This sample includes further DNA sequences coding for the same CDR3. The chain employs TRBV18 and TRBJ2-5; D gene unclear. The V gene's germline CDR1 is KGHSH and CDR2 LQKENI. The CDR3 is 12 amino acids. The V and J ends lost 3 bases and 2 bases respectively, with 4 bases between them. Here the CDR3 reads CASSPGQETQYF. The DNA for the CDR3 is TGTGCCAGCTCACCGGGGCAAGAGACCCAGTACTTC.

The V and J genes are TRBV18 and TRBJ1-2; weak D call: TRBD1 (5 bases). V dropped 7 bases and J dropped 4 bases, with 16 bases sitting between them. CDR3 size: 14 residues. CDR1 and CDR2 from the germline V gene are KGHSH and LQKENI. The CDR3 region has the DNA TGTGCCAGCTTCGCCTTGACAGCGTCCTATGGCTACACCTTC. Protein product: CASFALTASYGYTF.

The J gene is TRBJ1-4, the V gene TRBV9; perhaps TRBD1 as D (6 bases). V lost 0 bases and J 0 bases, leaving 12 bases between the germline ends. CDR3 size: 17 residues. Germline V lookup: CDR1 SGDLS, CDR2 YYNGEE. CDR3 protein: CASSVGTDNPTNEKLFF. In DNA form, the CDR3 reads TGTGCCAGCAGCGTAGGGACAGACAACCCAACTAATGAAAAACTGTTTTTT.

The rearrangement links TRBV11-2 to TRBJ1-2, with 7 bases matching TRBD1. The CDR3 totals 14 residues. Germline lookup yields CDR1 SGHAT and CDR2 FQNNGV. V lost 3 bases, J lost 7 bases, and 8 bases stayed unmatched. DNA of the CDR3: TGTGCCAGCAGCTTCCGGGGACAGTGGGGTGGCTACACCTTC. Residues: CASSFRGQWGGYTF.

This chain uses TRBV25-1 with TRBJ2-1; D not certain. This CDR3 spans 15 amino acids. Germline V gives CDR1 MGHDK, CDR2 SYGVNS. Trimming cost V 3 bases and J 0 bases, with 9 bases left between them. In DNA form, the CDR3 reads TGTGCCAGCAGTGATTCCCGGAGCTCCTACAATGAGCAGTTCTTC. Its protein is CASSDSRSSYNEQFF. Variable domain in full (rest from reference TRBV25-1 and TRBJ2-1): EADIYQTPRYLVIGTGKKITLECSQTMGHDKMYWYQQDPGMELHLIHYSYGVNSTEKGDLSSESTVSRIRTEHFPLTLESARPSHTSQYLCASSDSRSSYNEQFFGPGTRLTVL.

V and J are TRBV10-2 and TRBJ2-1; the match to TRBD1 covers 7 bases. J was trimmed by 0 bases and V by 2 bases; bases with no gene match: 7. The CDR3 totals 17 residues. CDR1 and CDR2 (germline): WSHSY, SAAADI. The CDR3 nucleotides are TGCGCCAGCAGTGAGCCCCAACAGGGGATCTCCTACAATGAGCAGTTCTTC. It yields the protein CASSEPQQGISYNEQFF.

The chain carries TRBV5-1 and TRBJ2-5; 7 bases fit TRBD1. CDR1 and CDR2 (germline): SGHRS, YFSETQ. With V trimmed by 5 bases and J by 0 bases, 7 bases remained unmatched. The CDR3 covers 15 residues. In nucleotides, the CDR3 is TGCGCCAGCAGGGGGCCGACAGGGCACCAAGAGACCCAGTACTTC. This translates into CASRGPTGHQETQYF.

The chain combines TRBV28 with TRBJ1-5; tentative D call: TRBD1 (6 bases). Trimming stripped 7 bases from V and 2 bases from J, with 15 bases between. The length of the CDR3 is 15 residues. The germline V gene has CDR1 MDHEN and CDR2 SYDVKM. CDR3 DNA sequence: TGTGCCAGCACCGACCAGGGGTTGGGCAATCAGCCCCAGCATTTT. Amino acids: CASTDQGLGNQPQHF.

A few counts support this clone. This chain joins TRBV15 and TRBJ1-4; no clear D gene. Trimming removed 2 bases at V and 4 bases at J, with 8 bases between. The CDR3 totals 14 residues. The V gene's germline CDR1 is LNHNV and CDR2 YYDKDF (reference sequence). The CDR3 nucleotides read TGTGCCACCAGCAGATCCAGCCATAATGAAAAACTGTTTTTT. It specifies CATSRSSHNEKLFF.

The chain has TRBV30 and TRBJ2-7, with D perhaps matching TRBD1 (6 bases). CDR1 is GTSNPN, CDR2 SVGIG, per germline (reference sequence). This CDR3 spans 13 amino acids. V lost 0 bases and J 5 bases, leaving 11 bases between the germline ends. CDR3 in DNA: TGTGCCTGGAGTGTCTGGGGGCTCAACGAGCAGTACTTC. Translated, it gives CAWSVWGLNEQYF. Drawing the rest from reference TRBV30 and TRBJ2-7, the complete variable domain is SQTIHQWPATLVQPVGSPLSLECTVEGTSNPNLYWYRQAAGRGLQLLFYSVGIGQISSEVPQNLSASRPQDRQFILSSKKLLLSDSGFYLCAWSVWGLNEQYFGPGTRLTVT.

The J gene is TRBJ2-2, the V gene TRBV6-5; 7 bases map to TRBD2. This CDR3 region has 15 residues. CDR1 and CDR2 from the germline V gene are MNHEY and SVGAGI. Unmatched junction bases numbered 7, after V lost 6 bases and J lost 3 bases. The CDR3 nucleotides are TGTGCCAGCAGATTAGGGCTAGCGGACACCGGGGAGCTGTTTTTT. Translation gives CASRLGLADTGELFF.

V is TRBV7-2 and J is TRBJ1-4; D not certain. The CDR3 has 15 residues. Germline V gives CDR1 SGHTA, CDR2 FQGNSA. The V gene lost 1 base and the J gene lost 1 base, with 7 bases spanning the gap. CDR3 loop: CASSLVRRTNEKLFF. Here the CDR3 DNA reads TGTGCCAGCAGCTTAGTCAGGCGAACTAATGAAAAACTGTTTTTT.

In this sample, this clone turned up many times. This sequence joins TRBV4-2 and TRBJ2-6; D is perhaps TRBD1 (6 bases). V lost 1 base and J lost 4, with 17 bases in between. Germline lookup yields CDR1 LGHNA and CDR2 YNFKEQ. The CDR3 totals 18 residues. The CDR3: CASSQGGMGAQGANVLTF. CDR3 DNA sequence: TGTGCCAGCAGCCAAGGAGGTATGGGGGCGCAGGGGGCCAACGTCCTGACTTTC.

The chain recombines TRBV11-2 with TRBJ2-7, with D possibly TRBD2 on 6 matching bases. This CDR3 spans 16 amino acids. V was cut by 2 bases and J by 5 bases, with 19 bases left in between. Germline V gene data show CDR1 as SGHAT and CDR2 as FQNNGV. As DNA, the CDR3 is TGTGCCAGCAGCTTATCTCTGGAGGGTTGGGCTCACGAGCAGTACTTC. Translation gives CASSLSLEGWAHEQYF.

The rearrangement joins TRBV18 to TRBJ2-4, with 9 bases identical to TRBD1. The trim removed 6 bases at V and 3 bases at J, leaving 3 bases unmatched. Germline V gives CDR1 KGHSH, CDR2 LQKENI. The CDR3 has 14 amino acids. The CDR3 bases are TGTGCCAGCTCGCGACAGGGGGGCAAAAACATTCAGTACTTC. Protein: CASSRQGGKNIQYF. The complete variable domain, with remaining parts taken from reference TRBV18 and TRBJ2-4, reads NAGVMQNPRHLVRRRGQEARLRCSPMKGHSHVYWYRQLPEEGLKFMVYLQKENIIDESGMPKERFSAEFPKEGPSILRIQQVVRGDSAAYFCASSRQGGKNIQYFGAGTRLSVL.

CDR3 residues: CASSLHGPYEQYF. The CDR3 DNA is TGTGCCAGCAGCTTGCACGGTCCTTACGAGCAGTACTTC. The chain carries TRBV5-8 and TRBJ2-7; no clear D gene. Between the trimmed V and J ends, which lost 1 base and 4 bases, there was a span of 9 bases. The CDR3 has 13 residues. Germline CDR1 reads SGHTS; CDR2 reads YDEGEE.

V gene TRBV30 combines with J gene TRBJ2-7, with TRBD1 identical over 7 bases. The CDR3 consists of 16 residues. In germline, CDR1 is GTSNPN, CDR2 SVGIG (reference sequence). V shed 2 bases, J shed 9 bases, and the junction held 19 bases outside the gene matches. The DNA for the CDR3 is TGTGCCTGGAGTTACCCCCGGGACAGTAGAGCTAAGGGGCAGTACTTC. Translated: CAWSYPRDSRAKGQYF. Together with reference TRBV30 and TRBJ2-7, the CDR3 gives the full variable domain: SQTIHQWPATLVQPVGSPLSLECTVEGTSNPNLYWYRQAAGRGLQLLFYSVGIGQISSEVPQNLSASRPQDRQFILSSKKLLLSDSGFYLCAWSYPRDSRAKGQYFGPGTRLTVT.

The V and J genes are TRBV7-2 and TRBJ2-5; a possible D gene is TRBD1 (5 bases). V was cut by 5 bases and J by 5 bases, with 15 bases left in between. This CDR3 has 14 amino acids. CDR1 and CDR2 from the germline V gene are SGHTA and FQGNSA. CDR3 loop: CASSRSRVGETQYF. The CDR3 bases are TGTGCCAGCAGCCGATCCAGGGTTGGGGAGACCCAGTACTTC. Full variable domain (rest looked up from reference TRBV7-2 and TRBJ2-5): GAGVSQSPSNKVTEKGKDVELRCDPISGHTALYWYRQSLGQGLEFLIYFQGNSAPDKSGLPSDRFSAERTGGSVSTLTIQRTQQEDSAVYLCASSRSRVGETQYFGPGTRLLVL.

On this clone itself: Other DNA sequences within the sample encode an identical CDR3. The chain links TRBV11-3 to TRBJ2-3; 7 bases agree with TRBD2. Germline V lookup: CDR1 SGHNT, CDR2 YENEEA. V lost 2 bases and J lost 1; bases outside the gene matches: 0. CDR3 size: 14 residues. The CDR3 is CASSLSGGTDTQYF. The CDR3 coding sequence is TGTGCCAGCAGCTTAAGCGGGGGCACAGATACGCAGTATTTT. The variable domain in full, completed from reference TRBV11-3 and TRBJ2-3, reads EAGVVQSPRYKIIEKKQPVAFWCNPISGHNTLYWYLQNLGQGPELLIRYENEEAVDDSQLPKDRFSAERLKGVDSTLKIQPAELGDSAVYLCASSLSGGTDTQYFGPGTRLTVL.

The genes are TRBV7-2 and TRBJ2-1, with 13 bases aligning to TRBD2. The J segment lost 4 bases and the V segment lost 5 bases, leaving 5 bases of the junction unmatched. The CDR3 spans 16 residues. CDR1 is SGHTA and CDR2 is FQGNSA in the germline V gene. The CDR3 sequence is CASSATGLAGYNEQFF. The CDR3 DNA is TGTGCCAGCAGCGCGACGGGACTAGCGGGGTACAATGAGCAGTTCTTC.

The gene calls are TRBV5-1 and TRBJ2-7, with D uncertain. Trimming shortened V by 2 bases and J by 4 bases, and 13 bases separated the two germline ends. The CDR3 loop spans 14 amino acids. Germline V gene sequence: CDR1 SGHRS, CDR2 YFSETQ. This CDR3 reads CASSFKAGRYEQYF. The CDR3, as DNA: TGCGCCAGCAGCTTTAAGGCAGGTCGATACGAGCAGTACTTC.

The rearrangement uses TRBV28 and TRBJ1-2; the D is unclear. CDR3 size: 11 residues. Per germline, CDR1 MDHEN and CDR2 SYDVKM. V shed 7 bases and J shed 8 bases, with 11 bases lying between them. In nucleotides, the CDR3 is TGTGCCAGCAATGGGTGGAAAGGCTACACCTTC. Amino acid sequence: CASNGWKGYTF.

J is TRBJ2-7 and V is TRBV21-1; TRBD2 is the table's D call and was not checked against the DNA. TRBV21-1 is tagged as a pseudogene. The CDR3 loop spans 16 amino acids. This CDR3 is CASSKEVTSGTNEQYF. In nucleotides, the CDR3 is TGTGCCAGCAGCAAAGAAGTTACTAGCGGGACCAACGAGCAGTACTTC.

On this clone itself: Within the sample, other DNA sequences also encode this same CDR3. This rearrangement joins TRBV5-1 to TRBJ2-5; D is tentatively TRBD1 or TRBD2 (5 bases each). Germline CDR1 is SGHRS and CDR2 is YFSETQ. Trimming stripped 4 bases from V and 4 bases from J, with 11 bases between. This CDR3 spans 13 amino acids. The CDR3 spells CASSGGRGETQYF. The CDR3 DNA follows: TGCGCCAGCAGCGGGGGTAGAGGAGAGACCCAGTACTTC.

The J gene is TRBJ2-1, the V gene TRBV19; tentative D call: TRBD1 (5 bases). The length of the CDR3 is 14 residues. V dropped 5 bases and J dropped 6 bases, with 14 bases sitting between them. CDR1 and CDR2 (germline): LNHDA, SQIVND (reference sequence). CDR3 coding DNA: TGTGCCAGTAGTGTAGGGGCTCTTGGCAATGAGCAGTTCTTC. It is translated as CASSVGALGNEQFF.

The J gene is TRBJ2-2, the V gene TRBV6-5; D uncertain. Trimming took 5 bases from V and 4 from J, leaving 5 bases between them. The length of the CDR3 is 12 residues. Germline V CDR1 and CDR2: MNHEY, SVGAGI. This CDR3 reads CASSTSTGELFF. The DNA of the CDR3 is TGTGCCAGCAGTACCTCCACCGGGGAGCTGTTTTTT.